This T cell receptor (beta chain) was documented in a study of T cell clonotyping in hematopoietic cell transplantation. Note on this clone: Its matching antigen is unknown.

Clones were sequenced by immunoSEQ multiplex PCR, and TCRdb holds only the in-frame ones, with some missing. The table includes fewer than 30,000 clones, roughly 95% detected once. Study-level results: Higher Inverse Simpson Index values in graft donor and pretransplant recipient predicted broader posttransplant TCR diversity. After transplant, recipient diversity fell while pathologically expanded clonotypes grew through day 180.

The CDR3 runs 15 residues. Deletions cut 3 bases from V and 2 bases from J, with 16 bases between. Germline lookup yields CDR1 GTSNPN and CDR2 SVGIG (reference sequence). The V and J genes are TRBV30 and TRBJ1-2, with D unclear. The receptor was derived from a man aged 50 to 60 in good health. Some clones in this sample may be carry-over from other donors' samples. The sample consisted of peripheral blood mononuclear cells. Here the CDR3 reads CAWRPGRIENYGYTF. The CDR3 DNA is TGTGCCTGGAGACCCGGTCGCATAGAAAACTATGGCTACACCTTC.